This is a list of T cell receptor beta chains from one sample in a study of blood T cell repertoires in COVID-19. The repertoire was sequenced with immunoSEQ multiplex PCR; TCRdb's copy has only in-frame clones and lacks some. The data show around 67,000 clones, roughly 81% seen once. Sequenced sample: peripheral blood. The receptors derive from a human donor in a cohort sampled during active COVID-19. Each CDR3 is given with its conserved first and last residue. The order of the fields is D gene, clone size, J gene, V gene, CDR3 DNA, CDR3 protein. D genes are given only for firm matches. Rows may omit the clone size; those that give it use once, few, many or a size class.

D: TRBD1; size: once; J: TRBJ1-5; V: TRBV28; DNA: TGTGCCAGCGGGACAGGGGGCCATCAGCCCCAGCATTTT; CDR3: CASGTGGHQPQHF
D: NA; size: NA; J: TRBJ2-4; V: TRBV10-1; DNA: TGCGCCAGCATAGTCCAGGACATTCAGTACTTC; CDR3: CASIVQDIQYF
D: NA; size: NA; J: TRBJ2-1; V: TRBV19; DNA: TGTGCCACTCGCCGGGATAACAATGAGCAGTTCTTC; CDR3: CATRRDNNEQFF
D: NA; size: NA; J: TRBJ2-5; V: TRBV20-1; DNA: TGCAGTGCGGCGGCTAGGGAGACCCAGTACTTC; CDR3: CSAAARETQYF
D: NA; size: NA; J: TRBJ2-3; V: TRBV3-1/TRBV3-2; DNA: TGTGCCAGCAGCCAACAAGATACGCAGTATTTT; CDR3: CASSQQDTQYF
D: TRBD1; size: NA; J: TRBJ2-2; V: TRBV18; DNA: TGTGCCAGCTCACCTCAGGGGGCCGGGGAGCTGTTTTTT; CDR3: CASSPQGAGELFF
D: NA; size: NA; J: TRBJ2-5; V: TRBV7-8; DNA: TGTGCCAGCAGCTCACTACAAGAGACCCAGTACTTC; CDR3: CASSSLQETQYF
D: TRBD2; size: NA; J: TRBJ2-1; V: TRBV5-1; DNA: TGCGCCAGCACGGGGGGTTCGGGGCGGAATGAGCAGTTCTTC; CDR3: CASTGGSGRNEQFF
D: NA; size: NA; J: TRBJ2-2; V: TRBV4-1; DNA: TGCGCCAGCAGCCAAGATAGGGAGCTGTTTTTT; CDR3: CASSQDRELFF
D: TRBD1; size: NA; J: TRBJ2-7; V: TRBV25-1; DNA: TGTGCCAGCAGCCCAACCTTGGGACAGGGGTCCTACGAGCAGTACTTC; CDR3: CASSPTLGQGSYEQYF
D: TRBD1; size: NA; J: TRBJ2-3; V: TRBV27; DNA: TGTGCCAGCAGCTCCAGGGGGTCTAGCACAGATACGCAGTATTTT; CDR3: CASSSRGSSTDTQYF
D: NA; size: NA; J: TRBJ1-2; V: TRBV19; DNA: TGTGCCAGTAGACCCGAGTACTATGGCTACACCTTC; CDR3: CASRPEYYGYTF
D: TRBD1; size: once; J: TRBJ2-1; V: TRBV5-1; DNA: TGCGCCAGCAGCTTGGCCATAGGGGGCACAATGAATGAGCAGTTCTTC; CDR3: CASSLAIGGTMNEQFF
D: TRBD1; size: NA; J: TRBJ2-1; V: TRBV28; DNA: TGTGCCAGCATCCCTTCCCTTCGTGGACAGGGCTGGGTCAATGAGCAGTTCTTC; CDR3: CASIPSLRGQGWVNEQFF
D: NA; size: NA; J: TRBJ1-1; V: TRBV4-3; DNA: TGCGCCAGCAGCCAAGAAGCGGAGGCATACACTGAAGCTTTCTTT; CDR3: CASSQEAEAYTEAFF
D: TRBD1; size: NA; J: TRBJ2-7; V: TRBV11-2; DNA: TGTGCCAGCAGTTCGAACCCCGGGACAGGGGACCCACCTTTCTACGAGCAGTACTTC; CDR3: CASSSNPGTGDPPFYEQYF
D: NA; size: NA; J: TRBJ1-4; V: TRBV28; DNA: TGTGCCAGCAGTTCCGGAGGGCTGGATGAAAAACTGTTTTTT; CDR3: CASSSGGLDEKLFF
D: NA; size: NA; J: TRBJ1-4; V: TRBV4-1; DNA: TGCGCCAGCAGCCAAGAGGATGGGACTATACGAAAACTGTTTTTT; CDR3: CASSQEDGTIRKLFF
D: NA; size: NA; J: TRBJ2-2; V: TRBV7-9; DNA: TGTGCCAGCAGCTTAGGAACCGGGGGTCGCAACACCGGGGAGCTGTTTTTT; CDR3: CASSLGTGGRNTGELFF
D: NA; size: NA; J: TRBJ2-3; V: TRBV2; DNA: TGTGCCAGCCCTGACTATAAGACCTCGAATACGCAGTATTTT; CDR3: CASPDYKTSNTQYF
D: TRBD1; size: NA; J: TRBJ2-7; V: TRBV6-5; DNA: TGTGCCAGCAGTCAGGGACAGGGGGTTTATGAGCAGTACTTC; CDR3: CASSQGQGVYEQYF
D: NA; size: few; J: TRBJ2-7; V: TRBV7-2; DNA: TGTGCCAGCAGCCCAGGACAGTACTACGAGCAGTACTTC; CDR3: CASSPGQYYEQYF
D: TRBD1; size: NA; J: TRBJ1-1; V: TRBV7-8; DNA: TGTGCCAGCAGCTCAGGGGGCGAGGACACTGAAGCTTTCTTT; CDR3: CASSSGGEDTEAFF
D: TRBD1; size: NA; J: TRBJ1-1; V: TRBV19; DNA: TGTGCCAGTATCCGGACAGGGGGGAACACTGAAGCTTTCTTT; CDR3: CASIRTGGNTEAFF
D: TRBD1; size: NA; J: TRBJ2-2; V: TRBV3-1/TRBV3-2; DNA: TGTGCCAGCAGCCCCTCCCGGACAGGGCCCGCCGGGGAGCTGTTTTTT; CDR3: CASSPSRTGPAGELFF
D: TRBD1; size: NA; J: TRBJ1-1; V: TRBV27; DNA: TGTGCCAGCTCAGCGGGGACAGGGAACACTGAAGCTTTCTTT; CDR3: CASSAGTGNTEAFF
D: NA; size: NA; J: TRBJ2-2; V: TRBV7-6; DNA: TGTGCCAGCAGCTATACAGCTAACACCGGGGAGCTGTTTTTT; CDR3: CASSYTANTGELFF
D: NA; size: few; J: TRBJ1-2; V: TRBV19; DNA: TGTGCCAGTAGTATAGCCAGGGGCGGAGGCTACACCTTC; CDR3: CASSIARGGGYTF
D: NA; size: many; J: TRBJ2-2; V: TRBV29-1; DNA: TGCAGCGTTGTCAGGGGGAACACCGGGGAGCTGTTTTTT; CDR3: CSVVRGNTGELFF
D: TRBD2; size: NA; J: TRBJ2-1; V: TRBV28; DNA: TGTGCCAGCAGTTACACAGGGCTAGCGGGAGGGGTAAGCTCCTACAATGAGCAGTTCTTC; CDR3: CASSYTGLAGGVSSYNEQFF
D: TRBD1; size: few; J: TRBJ2-7; V: TRBV27; DNA: TGTGCCAGCAAAATACAGGGGACGAACACCTACGAGCAGTACTTC; CDR3: CASKIQGTNTYEQYF
D: TRBD1; size: NA; J: TRBJ2-3; V: TRBV30; DNA: TGTGCCTCGCGAAGGACAGGGCGGACAGATACGCAGTATTTT; CDR3: CASRRTGRTDTQYF
D: NA; size: NA; J: TRBJ2-7; V: TRBV18; DNA: TGTGCCAGCTCACCAGGTTCCGACAGCCTCTACGAGCAGTACTTC; CDR3: CASSPGSDSLYEQYF
D: TRBD1; size: once; J: TRBJ1-2; V: TRBV6-2/TRBV6-3; DNA: TGTGCCAGCAGTTACTTCGCCGGGACAGACTTAAACTATGGCTACACCTTC; CDR3: CASSYFAGTDLNYGYTF
D: NA; size: NA; J: TRBJ2-2; V: TRBV21-1; DNA: TGTGCCAGCAGCAATCGGCCCAATGCGGGTACGAACACCGGGGAGCTGTTTTTT; CDR3: CASSNRPNAGTNTGELFF
D: NA; size: NA; J: TRBJ1-6; V: TRBV4-3; DNA: TGCGCCAGCCGCGGACAAGGTCGTTCACCCCTCCACTTT; CDR3: CASRGQGRSPLHF
D: TRBD1; size: NA; J: TRBJ1-4; V: TRBV19; DNA: TGTGCCAGTAGACAAACAGGGGAAGAAAAACTGTTTTTT; CDR3: CASRQTGEEKLFF
D: TRBD2; size: NA; J: TRBJ2-3; V: TRBV28; DNA: TGTGCCAGCAGTTCGGGTCTTACGACTAGCGGGAGCGCGGCATATACGCAGTATTTT; CDR3: CASSSGLTTSGSAAYTQYF
D: TRBD1; size: once; J: TRBJ1-2; V: TRBV6-5; DNA: TGTGCCAGCAGCTCCCCCGACAGGGGGCATTGGGGCTACACCTTC; CDR3: CASSSPDRGHWGYTF
D: TRBD2; size: NA; J: TRBJ2-3; V: TRBV28; DNA: TGTGCCAGCAGTTTTGGGTCGGGTAGCGGGAGGGCCGCGGATACGCAGTATTTT; CDR3: CASSFGSGSGRAADTQYF
D: NA; size: NA; J: TRBJ2-3; V: TRBV19; DNA: TGTGCCAGTAGTTACTCGTCTAGCACAGATACGCAGTATTTT; CDR3: CASSYSSSTDTQYF
D: NA; size: NA; J: TRBJ1-4; V: TRBV27; DNA: TGTGCCAGCAGCACCCTCGGGGGTTATGAAAAACTGTTTTTT; CDR3: CASSTLGGYEKLFF
D: NA; size: NA; J: TRBJ1-1; V: TRBV13; DNA: TGTGCCAGCAGCTTTTTGACTGTCGGACCAGGGGCTTTCTTT; CDR3: CASSFLTVGPGAFF
D: TRBD1; size: NA; J: TRBJ1-4; V: TRBV3-1/TRBV3-2; DNA: TGTGCCAGCAGCCATGGACAGGTGGGAACTAATGAAAAACTGTTTTTT; CDR3: CASSHGQVGTNEKLFF
D: TRBD1; size: once; J: TRBJ2-5; V: TRBV4-2; DNA: TGTGCCAGCAGTCGGGACAGGGGAGGGGAGACCCAGTACTTC; CDR3: CASSRDRGGETQYF